This T cell receptor (beta chain) was documented in a study of blood T cell repertoires in COVID-19. Study-wide context: Sites in the United States, Italy and Spain provided acute and convalescent COVID-19 samples.

Assay: immunoSEQ multiplex PCR; the TCRdb copy retains only in-frame clones and omits some. The sample holds some 220,000 clones, approximately 81% seen once. Between the trimmed V and J ends, which lost 6 bases and 10 bases, there was a span of 16 bases. There are 13 residues in the CDR3. The germline gives CDR1 MDHEN, CDR2 SYDVKM. The receptor comes from a middle-aged man who had recovered from COVID-19. The sample comprised peripheral blood. This chain uses TRBV28 with TRBJ1-3; tentatively, D is TRBD1 (6 bases). The CDR3 loop is CASSPLQGETIYF. In nucleotides, the CDR3 is TGTGCCAGCAGCCCCCTACAGGGTGAAACCATATATTTT. Full variable domain (missing parts from reference TRBV28 and TRBJ1-3): DVKVTQSSRYLVKRTGEKVFLECVQDMDHENMFWYRQDPGLGLRLIYFSYDVKMKEKGDIPEGYSVSREKKERFSLILESASTNQTSMYLCASSPLQGETIYFGEGSWLTVV.